The next 21 T cell receptor beta chains were all read from a single sample in a study of T cell changes during pregnancy in multiple sclerosis. The data were produced by immunoSEQ multiplex PCR, yet TCRdb's version contains in-frame clones alone and is incomplete. The repertoire has around 72,000 clones, roughly 91% of them found once; the top ten carry roughly 0.7%. Sequencing was performed on peripheral blood, taken in the third trimester of pregnancy. These receptors all stem from a female donor in good health, enrolled as a control in a pregnancy study.

The chain has TRBV28 and TRBJ2-1, with D uncertain. Germline CDR1 and CDR2: MDHEN and SYDVKM. V was pared by 2 bases and J by 5 bases, with 19 bases between. CDR3 length: 17 residues. The CDR3 coding sequence is TGTGCCAGCAGTTTACCCCCTCGGCGGTTTACGAACAATGAGCAGTTCTTC. It codes for CASSLPPRRFTNNEQFF.

A single count supports this clone. The chain is built from TRBV19 and TRBJ1-2; 7 nucleotides agree with TRBD1. V gave up 5 bases and J gave up 0 bases; unmatched junction bases: 9. The V gene's germline CDR1 is LNHDA and CDR2 SQIVND (reference sequence). The length of the CDR3 is 16 residues. The CDR3 DNA sequence: TGTGCCAGTAGTTCACCGACAGGGTCAACTAACTATGGCTACACCTTC. It encodes CASSSPTGSTNYGYTF. Full variable domain (missing parts from reference TRBV19 and TRBJ1-2): DGGITQSPKYLFRKEGQNVTLSCEQNLNHDAMYWYRQDPGQGLRLIYYSQIVNDFQKGDIAEGYSVSREKKESFPLTVTSAQKNPTAFYLCASSSPTGSTNYGYTFGSGTRLTVV.

V usage is TRBV14 and J usage is TRBJ2-3; a weak D match, TRBD2 (5 bases). Germline values: CDR1 SGHDN, CDR2 FVKESK. V was shortened by 0 bases and J by 4 bases, with 14 bases between the two germline ends. The CDR3 has 16 residues. In nucleotides, the CDR3 is TGTGCCAGCAGCCAAGATCAACGGACTCGGGCAGATACGCAGTATTTT. As protein: CASSQDQRTRADTQYF.

The chain employs TRBV15 and TRBJ1-2; tentative D call: TRBD1 (5 bases). The germline gives CDR1 LNHNV, CDR2 YYDKDF (reference sequence). The length of the CDR3 is 14 residues. Trimming left V 0 bases short and J 2 bases short, with 7 bases between. Written as DNA, the CDR3 is TGTGCCACCAGCAGAGATGGGGGGAACTATGGCTACACCTTC. Its protein is CATSRDGGNYGYTF.

The V call is TRBV5-1, the J call TRBJ1-1, with 10 nucleotides matching TRBD1. The trim removed 3 bases at V and 0 bases at J, leaving 2 bases unmatched. The germline V gene encodes CDR1 SGHRS and CDR2 YFSETQ. CDR3 length: 15 residues. CDR3 DNA: TGCGCCAGCAGCTCCGGACAGGGGGTGAACACTGAAGCTTTCTTT. Amino acids: CASSSGQGVNTEAFF.

The J gene is TRBJ2-1, the V gene TRBV6-6; TRBD2 agrees at 10 bases. The CDR3 is 16 amino acids. CDR1 is MNHNY and CDR2 is SVGAGI in the germline V gene (reference sequence). Unmatched junction bases numbered 9, after V lost 5 bases and J lost 5 bases. CDR3: CASSPLTSGDNNEQFF. The CDR3 bases are TGTGCCAGCAGTCCCCTTACTAGCGGGGATAACAATGAGCAGTTCTTC.

CDR3: CASSLRRGDINYGYTF. In DNA, the CDR3 is TGTGCCAGCAGCTTGAGGAGGGGCGATATCAACTATGGCTACACCTTC. The chain is built from TRBV5-5 and TRBJ1-2, with a tentative D call TRBD1 (5 bases). CDR3 length: 16 residues. V was trimmed by 1 base and J by 2 bases, leaving 15 bases between them. Germline loops: CDR1 SGHKS, CDR2 YYEKEE (reference sequence).

The V call is TRBV5-4, the J call TRBJ1-2; D may be TRBD1 (5 bases). The V end lost 4 bases, the J end lost 7 bases, and 20 bases lay between the germline ends. This CDR3 comprises 15 residues. From germline, CDR1 is SGHNT and CDR2 YYREEE (reference sequence). The CDR3 loop reads CASSLENGRAAGYTF. The CDR3 region has the DNA TGTGCCAGCAGCCTGGAAAACGGCAGGGCGGCTGGCTACACCTTC.

This chain links TRBV4-2 with TRBJ2-7; 16 positions agree with TRBD2. The V gene end was trimmed by 0 bases and the J gene end by 2 bases; junction bases not matched to a gene: 4. In germline, CDR1 is LGHNA, CDR2 YNFKEQ. CDR3 size: 18 residues. The CDR3 region is CASSQEGLAGGPTYEQYF. CDR3 DNA sequence: TGTGCCAGCAGCCAAGAGGGACTAGCGGGGGGGCCCACCTACGAGCAGTACTTC.

V is TRBV9 and J is TRBJ1-1; unclear D gene. The CDR3 is 16 residues long. CDR1 is SGDLS and CDR2 is YYNGEE in the germline V gene. V shed 0 bases and J shed 0 bases, with 12 bases lying between them. The CDR3 region has the DNA TGTGCCAGCAGCGTAGGGTCAGGTCTCATGAACACTGAAGCTTTCTTT. This gives the protein CASSVGSGLMNTEAFF.

The chain couples TRBV4-2 to TRBJ1-5; D perhaps matches TRBD1 (5 bases). The CDR3 has 14 residues. Per germline, CDR1 LGHNA and CDR2 YNFKEQ. The germline V and J ends were trimmed by 1 base and 5 bases, with 9 bases remaining between them. The CDR3 region has the DNA TGTGCCAGCAGCCAAGGGGAAGGGGATCAGCCCCAGCATTTT. Its protein product is CASSQGEGDQPQHF.

This clone was seen only once. This sequence joins TRBV6-1 and TRBJ2-3, with D uncertain. Germline V CDR1 and CDR2: MNHNS, SASEGT. V shed 2 bases and J shed 1 base, with 7 bases lying between them. The CDR3 has 14 residues. CDR3 protein: CASSEQERTDTQYF. CDR3 in DNA: TGTGCCAGCAGTGAACAGGAACGCACAGATACGCAGTATTTT.

V and J are TRBV18 and TRBJ1-5; D call uncertain. Between the trimmed V and J ends, which lost 0 bases and 2 bases, there was a span of 11 bases. Germline CDR1 KGHSH, CDR2 LQKENI. CDR3 length equals 16 residues. CDR3 amino acids: CASSPPTGSRNQPQHF. The CDR3 DNA sequence: TGTGCCAGCTCACCACCGACGGGGTCGCGCAATCAGCCCCAGCATTTT.

The chain recombines TRBV5-4 with TRBJ2-7; 9 bases fit TRBD1. The CDR3 extends over 14 amino acids. The trim removed 0 bases at V and 5 bases at J, leaving 3 bases unmatched. The germline CDR1 and CDR2 sequences are SGHNT and YYREEE (reference sequence). CDR3 DNA: TGTGCCAGCAGCTTGGTTGGGACAGGGAACGAGCAGTACTTC. Protein: CASSLVGTGNEQYF.

The chain employs TRBV6-5 and TRBJ1-1; TRBD1 might be the D (6 bases). The V gene lost 2 bases and the J gene lost 10 bases, with 14 bases spanning the gap. The CDR3 loop spans 13 amino acids. Germline values: CDR1 MNHEY, CDR2 SVGAGI. This CDR3 is CASSYVSTGLAFF. The CDR3 DNA reads TGTGCCAGCAGTTACGTGTCCACAGGGTTAGCTTTCTTT.

This clone was found a few times. This chain joins TRBV30 and TRBJ1-6; the D is unclear. This CDR3 spans 15 amino acids. The V end was cut by 2 bases, the J end by 6 bases, with 14 bases between. CDR1 is GTSNPN and CDR2 is SVGIG in the germline V gene (reference sequence). The CDR3 region has the DNA TGTGCCTGGAGTAGGAGAGACGCCCTTAATTCACCCCTCCACTTT. This encodes CAWSRRDALNSPLHF.

CDR3 loop: CASSLGTGGYEQYF. CDR3 DNA sequence: TGCGCCAGCAGCTTGGGGACAGGGGGATACGAGCAGTACTTC. V is TRBV5-1 and J is TRBJ2-7; 10 bases agree with TRBD1. V lost 0 bases and J lost 4; bases outside the gene matches: 1. Germline-derived CDR1 and CDR2 are SGHRS and YFSETQ. The CDR3 loop spans 14 amino acids.

The chain joins TRBV19 to TRBJ1-5; 10 bases line up with TRBD1. Germline-derived CDR1 and CDR2 are LNHDA and SQIVND (reference sequence). The CDR3 sequence is 16 residues long. With V trimmed by 4 bases and J by 1 base, 4 bases remained unmatched. CDR3 in DNA: TGTGCCAGTAGTACCCGGGACAGGGGAAGCAATCAGCCCCAGCATTTT. Translating it yields CASSTRDRGSNQPQHF.

This sequence joins TRBV20-1 and TRBJ2-1; no definite D call. The CDR3 runs 10 residues. V lost 3 bases and J 10 bases, leaving 7 bases between the germline ends. The germline gives CDR1 DFQATT, CDR2 SNEGSKA (reference sequence). CDR3 loop: CSASPREQFF. The CDR3 DNA reads TGCAGTGCTAGTCCCCGGGAGCAGTTCTTC.

The chain is built from TRBV5-3 and TRBJ2-7; no reliable D call. TRBV5-3 is an ORF; its function is uncertain. V gave up 5 bases and J gave up 3 bases, with 9 bases separating them. This CDR3 is built from 12 residues. This chain's CDR3 is CARSFGRYEQYF. The DNA of the CDR3 is TGTGCCAGAAGTTTTGGCCGCTACGAGCAGTACTTC.

CDR3 in DNA: TGTGCCAGCAGTAGAGGGCTCTATGGCTACACCTTC. As protein: CASSRGLYGYTF. The chain couples TRBV25-1 to TRBJ1-2; D is undetermined. Per germline, CDR1 MGHDK and CDR2 SYGVNS. CDR3 length equals 12 residues. V was cut by 5 bases and J by 4 bases, with 8 bases left in between.